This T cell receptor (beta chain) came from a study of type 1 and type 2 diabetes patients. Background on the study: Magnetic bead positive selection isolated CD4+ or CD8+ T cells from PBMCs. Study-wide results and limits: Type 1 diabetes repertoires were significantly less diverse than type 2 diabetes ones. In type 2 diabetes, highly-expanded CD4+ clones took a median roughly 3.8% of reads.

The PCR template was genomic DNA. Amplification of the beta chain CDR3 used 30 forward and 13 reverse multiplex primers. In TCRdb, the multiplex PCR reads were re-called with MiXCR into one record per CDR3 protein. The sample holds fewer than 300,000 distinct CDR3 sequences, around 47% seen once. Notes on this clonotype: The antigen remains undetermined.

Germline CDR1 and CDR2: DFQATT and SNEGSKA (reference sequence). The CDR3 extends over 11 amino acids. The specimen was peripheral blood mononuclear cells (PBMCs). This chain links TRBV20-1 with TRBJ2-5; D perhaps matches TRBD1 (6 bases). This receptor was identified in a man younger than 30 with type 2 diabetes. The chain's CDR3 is CRFRRQALDYF. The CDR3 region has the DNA TGCAGGTTCCGTCGACAGGCCCTGGATTACTTC.